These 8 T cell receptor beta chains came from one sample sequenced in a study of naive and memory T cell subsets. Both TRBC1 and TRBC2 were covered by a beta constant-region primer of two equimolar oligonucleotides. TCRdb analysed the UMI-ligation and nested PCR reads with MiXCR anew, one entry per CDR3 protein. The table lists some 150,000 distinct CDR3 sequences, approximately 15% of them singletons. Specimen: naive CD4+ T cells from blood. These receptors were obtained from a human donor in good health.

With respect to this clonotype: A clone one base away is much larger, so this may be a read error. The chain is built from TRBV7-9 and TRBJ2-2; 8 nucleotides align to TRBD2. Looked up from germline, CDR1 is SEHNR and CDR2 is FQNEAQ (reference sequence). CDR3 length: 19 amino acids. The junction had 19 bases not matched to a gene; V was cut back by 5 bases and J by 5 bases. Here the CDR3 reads CASSTGSGGGLGYTGELFF. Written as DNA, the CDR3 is TGTGCCAGCAGCACTGGTTCAGGCGGGGGGCTCGGGTATACCGGGGAGCTGTTTTTT.

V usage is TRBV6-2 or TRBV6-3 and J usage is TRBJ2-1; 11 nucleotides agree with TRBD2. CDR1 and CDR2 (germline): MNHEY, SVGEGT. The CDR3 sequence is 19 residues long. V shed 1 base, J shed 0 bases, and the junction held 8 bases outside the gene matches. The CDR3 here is CASSYWGLAVGSSYNEQFF. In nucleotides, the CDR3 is TGTGCCAGCAGTTACTGGGGACTAGCGGTTGGGAGCTCCTACAATGAGCAGTTCTTC.

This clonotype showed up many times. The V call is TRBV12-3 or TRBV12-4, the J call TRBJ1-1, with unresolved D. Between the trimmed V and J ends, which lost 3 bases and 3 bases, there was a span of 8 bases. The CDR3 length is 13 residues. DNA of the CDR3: TGTGCCAGCAGTTTCGCGATCGACACTGAAGCTTTCTTT. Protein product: CASSFAIDTEAFF.

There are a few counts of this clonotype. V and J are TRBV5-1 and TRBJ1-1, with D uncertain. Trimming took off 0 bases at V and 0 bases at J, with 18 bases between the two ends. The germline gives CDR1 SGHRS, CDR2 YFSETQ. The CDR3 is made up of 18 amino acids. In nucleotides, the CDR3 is TGCGCCAGCAGCTTGGAAGGTGGCGGGAACTCCATGAACACTGAAGCTTTCTTT. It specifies CASSLEGGGNSMNTEAFF.

CDR3 protein: CASSQDRLAGEQYF. Here the CDR3 DNA reads TGTGCCAGCAGCCAAGATCGGCTAGCGGGAGAGCAGTACTTC. V gene TRBV3-1 combines with J gene TRBJ2-7, with 9 positions matching TRBD2. CDR3 length equals 14 residues. CDR1 and CDR2 (germline): LGHDT, YNNKEL (reference sequence). V lost 0 bases to trimming and J lost 7 bases; unmatched junction nucleotides: 4.

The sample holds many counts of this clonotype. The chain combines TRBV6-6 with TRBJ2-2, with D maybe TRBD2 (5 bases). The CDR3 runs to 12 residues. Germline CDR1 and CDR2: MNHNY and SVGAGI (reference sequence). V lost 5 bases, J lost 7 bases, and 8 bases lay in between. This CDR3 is CASSARDGELFF. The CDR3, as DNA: TGTGCCAGCAGTGCCCGGGACGGGGAGCTGTTTTTT.

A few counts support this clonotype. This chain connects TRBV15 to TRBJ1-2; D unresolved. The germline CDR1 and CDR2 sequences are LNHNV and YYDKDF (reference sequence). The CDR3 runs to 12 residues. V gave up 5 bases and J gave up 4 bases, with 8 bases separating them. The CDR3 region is CATSQESYGYTF. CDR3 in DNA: TGTGCCACCAGCCAGGAGTCCTATGGCTACACCTTC.

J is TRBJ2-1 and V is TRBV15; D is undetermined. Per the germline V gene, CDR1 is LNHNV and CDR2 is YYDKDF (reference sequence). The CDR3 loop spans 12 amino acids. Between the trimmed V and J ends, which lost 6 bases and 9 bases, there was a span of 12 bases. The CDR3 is CATRDRTVEQFF. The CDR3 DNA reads TGTGCCACCAGGGATCGGACGGTTGAGCAGTTCTTC.